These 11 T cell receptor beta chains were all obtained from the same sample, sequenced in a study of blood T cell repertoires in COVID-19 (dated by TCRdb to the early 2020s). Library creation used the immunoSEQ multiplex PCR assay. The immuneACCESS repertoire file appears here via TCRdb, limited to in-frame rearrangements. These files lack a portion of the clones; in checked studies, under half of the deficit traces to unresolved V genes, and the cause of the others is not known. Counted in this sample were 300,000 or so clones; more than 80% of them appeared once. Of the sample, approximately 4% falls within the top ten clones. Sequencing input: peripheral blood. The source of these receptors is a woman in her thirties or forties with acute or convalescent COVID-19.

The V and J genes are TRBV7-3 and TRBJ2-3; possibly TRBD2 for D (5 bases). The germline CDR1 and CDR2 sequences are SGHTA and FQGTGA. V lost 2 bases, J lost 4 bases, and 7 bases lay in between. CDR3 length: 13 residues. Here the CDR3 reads CASSLLAADTQYF. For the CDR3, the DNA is TGTGCCAGCAGCTTACTAGCCGCAGATACGCAGTATTTT. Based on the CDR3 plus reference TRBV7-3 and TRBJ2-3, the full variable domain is GAGVSQTPSNKVTEKGKYVELRCDPISGHTALYWYRQSLGQGPEFLIYFQGTGAADDSGLPNDRFFAVRPEGSVSTLKIQRTERGDSAVYLCASSLLAADTQYFGPGTRLTVL.

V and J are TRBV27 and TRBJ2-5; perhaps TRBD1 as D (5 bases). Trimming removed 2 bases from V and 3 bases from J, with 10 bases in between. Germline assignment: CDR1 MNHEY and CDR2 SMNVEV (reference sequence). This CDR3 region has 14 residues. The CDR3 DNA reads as TGTGCCAGCAGTTTACAGGGCTGGGAAGAGACCCAGTACTTC. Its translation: CASSLQGWEETQYF.

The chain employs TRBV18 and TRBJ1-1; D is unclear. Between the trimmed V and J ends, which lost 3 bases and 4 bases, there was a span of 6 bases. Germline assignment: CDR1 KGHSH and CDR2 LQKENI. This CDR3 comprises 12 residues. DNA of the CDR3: TGTGCCAGCTCACCCTCCTCCACTGAAGCTTTCTTT. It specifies CASSPSSTEAFF.

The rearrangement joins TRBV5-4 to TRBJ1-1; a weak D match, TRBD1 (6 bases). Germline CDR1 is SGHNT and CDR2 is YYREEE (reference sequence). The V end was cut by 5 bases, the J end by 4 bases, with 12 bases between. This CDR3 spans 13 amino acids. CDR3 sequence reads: CASSSTGPTEAFF. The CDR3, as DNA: TGTGCCAGCAGTTCTACAGGGCCCACTGAAGCTTTCTTT. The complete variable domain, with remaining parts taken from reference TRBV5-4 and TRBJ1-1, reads ETGVTQSPTHLIKTRGQQVTLRCSSQSGHNTVSWYQQALGQGPQFIFQYYREEENGRGNFPPRFSGLQFPNYSSELNVNALELDDSALYLCASSSTGPTEAFFGQGTRLTVV.

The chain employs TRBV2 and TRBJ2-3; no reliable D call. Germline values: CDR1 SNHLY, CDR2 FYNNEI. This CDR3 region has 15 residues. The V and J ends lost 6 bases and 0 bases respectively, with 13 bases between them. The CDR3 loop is CASRARISSTDTQYF. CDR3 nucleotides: TGTGCCAGCAGAGCCAGGATTTCTAGCACAGATACGCAGTATTTT.

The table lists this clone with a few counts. Here the CDR3 reads CATRESQGRGSEAFF. The CDR3 DNA sequence: TGTGCCACCAGGGAGTCACAGGGTAGGGGTTCTGAAGCTTTCTTT. The V gene is TRBV24-1, the J gene TRBJ1-1, with a weak D call TRBD1 (6 bases). This CDR3 comprises 15 residues. Between the trimmed V and J ends, which lost 7 bases and 6 bases, there was a span of 20 bases. Looked up from germline, CDR1 is KGHDR and CDR2 is SFDVKD.

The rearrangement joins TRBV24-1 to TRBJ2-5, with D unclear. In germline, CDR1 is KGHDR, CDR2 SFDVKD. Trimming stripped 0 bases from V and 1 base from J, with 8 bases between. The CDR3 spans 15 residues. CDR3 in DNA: TGTGCCACCAGTGATTTGGAAGGCGGCCAAGAGACCCAGTACTTC. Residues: CATSDLEGGQETQYF.

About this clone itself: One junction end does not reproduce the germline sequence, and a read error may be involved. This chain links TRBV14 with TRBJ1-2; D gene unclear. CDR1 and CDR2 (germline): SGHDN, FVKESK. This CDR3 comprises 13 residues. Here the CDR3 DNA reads TGTGCCAGCAGCCAAGATTGGAGGCGCGACTTATTCTTC. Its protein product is CASSQDWRRDLFF.

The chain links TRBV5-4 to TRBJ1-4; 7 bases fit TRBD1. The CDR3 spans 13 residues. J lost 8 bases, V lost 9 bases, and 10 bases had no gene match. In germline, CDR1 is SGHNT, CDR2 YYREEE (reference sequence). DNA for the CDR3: TGTGCCACTGGCAGGGGGAGAGAAGAAAAACTGTTTTTT. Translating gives CATGRGREEKLFF. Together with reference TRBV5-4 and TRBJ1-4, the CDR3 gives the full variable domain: ETGVTQSPTHLIKTRGQQVTLRCSSQSGHNTVSWYQQALGQGPQFIFQYYREEENGRGNFPPRFSGLQFPNYSSELNVNALELDDSALYLCATGRGREEKLFFGSGTQLSVL.

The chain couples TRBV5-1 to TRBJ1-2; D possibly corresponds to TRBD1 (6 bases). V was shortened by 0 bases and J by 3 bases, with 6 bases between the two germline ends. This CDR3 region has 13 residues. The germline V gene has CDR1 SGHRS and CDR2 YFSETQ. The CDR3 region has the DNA TGCGCCAGCAGCTTGGACAGGGACTATGGCTACACCTTC. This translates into CASSLDRDYGYTF.

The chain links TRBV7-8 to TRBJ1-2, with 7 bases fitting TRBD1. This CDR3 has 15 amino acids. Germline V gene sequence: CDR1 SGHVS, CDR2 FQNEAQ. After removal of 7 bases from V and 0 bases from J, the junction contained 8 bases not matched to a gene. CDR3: CASTNSRGANYGYTF. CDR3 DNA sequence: TGTGCCAGCACCAATAGCAGGGGGGCTAACTATGGCTACACCTTC.